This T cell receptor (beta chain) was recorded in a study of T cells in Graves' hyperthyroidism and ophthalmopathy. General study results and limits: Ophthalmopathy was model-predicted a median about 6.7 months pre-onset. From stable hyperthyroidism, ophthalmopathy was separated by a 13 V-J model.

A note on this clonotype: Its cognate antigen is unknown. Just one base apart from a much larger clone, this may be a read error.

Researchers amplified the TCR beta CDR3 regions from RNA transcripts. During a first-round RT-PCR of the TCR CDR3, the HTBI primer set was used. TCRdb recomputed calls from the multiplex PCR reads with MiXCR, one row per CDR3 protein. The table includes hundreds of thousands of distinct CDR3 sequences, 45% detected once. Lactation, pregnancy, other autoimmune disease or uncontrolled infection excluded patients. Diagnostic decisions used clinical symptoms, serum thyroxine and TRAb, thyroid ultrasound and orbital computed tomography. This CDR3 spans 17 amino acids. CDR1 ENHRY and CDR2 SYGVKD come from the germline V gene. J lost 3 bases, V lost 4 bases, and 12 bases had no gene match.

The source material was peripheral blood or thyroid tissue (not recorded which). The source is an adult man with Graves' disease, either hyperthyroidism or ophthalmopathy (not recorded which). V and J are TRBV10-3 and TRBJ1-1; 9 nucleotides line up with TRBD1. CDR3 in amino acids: CAISAWGQGSLDTEAFF. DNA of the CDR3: TGTGCCATCAGTGCCTGGGGACAGGGTTCCCTTGACACTGAAGCTTTCTTT.